The entry below gives a single T cell receptor (beta chain) sequence along with its context. This clone's antigen is unknown. No base qualities exist here, and no much larger clone lies one base off it. The immunoSEQ Assay, a bias-controlled multiplex PCR, was used to amplify TCRbeta CDR3 regions from genomic DNA. In the authors' own workflow: The number of nucleated cells in each sample was estimated by amplification of reference gene primers within the assay. Sequence reads were collapsed and filtered to measure the absolute abundance of every unique TCRbeta CDR3 rearrangement. For each sample, productive Simpson clonality was calculated as the square root of Simpson's diversity index over productive rearrangements. The table was pulled from immuneACCESS by TCRdb, which kept in-frame rearrangements only. Such tables lose some clones; where checked, under half of the loss comes from unresolved V genes, and the rest has no known cause. V, J and clone size reflect that table, while D and trimming were determined from the DNA. The sample yields over 250,000 clones; roughly 90% were counted once. The top ten clonotypes cover approximately 1% of the sample.

Participants in the prospective study were enrolled through a virtual design, were aged about 18 to 89 years, and lived in roughly 26 United States geographic areas. In the prospective study, cohorts were assigned on the basis of participant-reported clinical history obtained from a screening survey and a study questionnaire. Recovered participants in ImmuneRACE Cohort 3 were defined by two consecutive negative NP/OP PCR tests, clearance by a healthcare professional, or resolution of symptoms. In the prospective study, whole blood, serum and a nasopharyngeal or oropharyngeal swab were collected from each participant by mobile phlebotomists. Prospective study participants could optionally give additional blood draws and questionnaires over an approximately two-month period. Prospective study blood samples were shipped either frozen or at room temperature before DNA extraction. These data come from a study of blood T cell repertoires in COVID-19 (TCRdb year 2020). Looking at the study overall: Samples from collaborators originated in the United States, Italy and Spain and spanned both the acute and convalescent phases of COVID-19. The sample metadata nearly always contained a de-identified subject ID, COVID-19 status, age in years and sex. The material from the prospective study consisted of cDNA or gDNA derived from T cells, B-cell-depleted T cells, or PBMCs. The repertoires were released in a freely available public database intended as a resource for research on the immune response to SARS-CoV-2. Deeply sampled blood TCRbeta repertoires from subjects exposed to, actively infected with, or recovered from COVID-19 were included in the dataset. HLA class I and class II types, where available, came from metadata supplied by the sample provider rather than from assay-based typing. Samples came from the ongoing ImmuneRACE study (first 160 participants) plus 1,254 subjects from 6 global collaborators.

Overall study outcomes, separate from this receptor: The amount of clinical and demographic metadata varied by source and participant and was provided uncurated.

The sample consisted of PBMCs or T cells enriched from blood (not recorded which). The source is a woman aged 30 to 39 who had recovered from COVID-19.

The DNA sequence reads TGTGCCTGGAGTCGGAGGGGGCGAGGGGGTCGGAGCAATCAGCCCCAGCATTTT. Its protein reads: CAWSRRGRGGRSNQPQHF. The rearranged chain carries TRBV30 and TRBJ1-5; TRBD1 aligns with 7 central bases. Looking up the germline V gene (reference sequence) yields CDR1 GTSNPN and CDR2 SVGIG. The germline V and J ends show losses of 2 bases and 1 base respectively, and no gene match explains 14 bases of the junction. Reading from cysteine to phenylalanine, the CDR3 counts 18 amino acids. Just CDR3 DNA is preserved here, 54 bases in frame from base 1. The full variable domain, with segments outside the CDR3 supplied by the reference TRBV30 and TRBJ1-5 proteins, appears as SQTIHQWPATLVQPVGSPLSLECTVEGTSNPNLYWYRQAAGRGLQLLFYSVGIGQISSEVPQNLSASRPQDRQFILSSKKLLLSDSGFYLCAWSRRGRGGRSNQPQHFGDGTRLSIL.